This entry lists 25 T cell receptor beta chains sequenced from one sample in a study of blood T cell repertoires in COVID-19. TCRdb's table, derived via immunoSEQ multiplex PCR, lists solely in-frame clones and lacks some. The sample includes about 50,000 clones, over 70% seen only once; the top ten take about 5.2%. The specimen was peripheral blood. All receptors come from a human donor in a cohort sampled during active COVID-19.

The chain is built from TRBV9 and TRBJ2-3; maybe TRBD1 (5 bases). Trimming cost V 2 bases and J 2 bases, with 12 bases left between them. From germline, CDR1 is SGDLS and CDR2 YYNGEE. The CDR3 length is 15 residues. CDR3 coding DNA: TGTGCCAGCAGCGTGGAAGGGGTAGACACAGATACGCAGTATTTT. Translated: CASSVEGVDTDTQYF.

This clone was seen only once. The chain carries TRBV10-2 and TRBJ2-6; D remains unclear. The ends were cut back, 7 bases at V and 2 bases at J, with 12 bases in the middle. This CDR3 is 15 amino acids long. Per germline, CDR1 WSHSY and CDR2 SAAADI. CDR3 amino acids: CASTDQLTGANVLTF. Here the CDR3 DNA reads TGCGCCAGCACTGATCAACTAACTGGGGCCAACGTCCTGACTTTC.

The chain has TRBV5-5 and TRBJ1-4, with D possibly being TRBD1 (6 bases). The V gene's germline CDR1 is SGHKS and CDR2 YYEKEE (reference sequence). The CDR3 consists of 17 residues. The ends were cut back, 5 bases at V and 6 bases at J, with 23 bases in the middle. The CDR3 DNA sequence: TGTGCCAGCAGTATTCTAAGCACAGGGTTTTCGGATGAAAAACTGTTTTTT. This codes for CASSILSTGFSDEKLFF.

This clone has a handful of counts. This chain connects TRBV7-2 to TRBJ2-7; TRBD1 matches 8 bases. V gave up 7 bases and J gave up 6 bases; unmatched junction bases: 11. The CDR3 runs 14 residues. The germline V gene encodes CDR1 SGHTA and CDR2 FQGNSA. CDR3 in amino acids: CASTPGGAWGEQYF. In nucleotides, the CDR3 is TGTGCCAGCACGCCAGGGGGCGCGTGGGGCGAGCAGTACTTC.

V gene TRBV11-2 combines with J gene TRBJ2-2, with 8 bases aligning to TRBD2. The ends lost 5 bases at V and 1 base at J; junction bases unmatched: 6. CDR3 length equals 16 residues. CDR1 is SGHAT, CDR2 FQNNGV, per germline. The CDR3 loop reads CASSDLAGRNTGELFF. DNA of the CDR3: TGTGCCAGCAGCGACTTAGCGGGGCGGAACACCGGGGAGCTGTTTTTT.

CDR3 DNA: TGCGCCAGCAGCTTGGTATCCATAGGGGGCTACGAGCAGTACTTC. Translating gives CASSLVSIGGYEQYF. The chain employs TRBV5-1 and TRBJ2-7, with a possible D match to TRBD1 (6 bases). V lost 0 bases and J 3 bases, leaving 13 bases between the germline ends. The length of the CDR3 is 15 residues. Germline V gene data show CDR1 as SGHRS and CDR2 as YFSETQ.

The chain is built from TRBV7-9 and TRBJ1-4; a possible D gene is TRBD1 (5 bases). Looked up from germline, CDR1 is SEHNR and CDR2 is FQNEAQ (reference sequence). CDR3 length: 14 amino acids. Trimming took off 3 bases at V and 11 bases at J, with 16 bases between the two ends. The CDR3 coding sequence is TGTGCCAGCAGCTTGGAACGCCCGGGGGAGAAACTGTTTTTT. It codes for CASSLERPGEKLFF. Complete variable domain (other parts from reference TRBV7-9 and TRBJ1-4): DTGVSQNPRHKITKRGQNVTFRCDPISEHNRLYWYRQTLGQGPEFLTYFQNEAQLEKSRLLSDRFSAERPKGSFSTLEIQRTEQGDSAMYLCASSLERPGEKLFFGSGTQLSVL.

The chain uses TRBV9 and TRBJ2-5, with D possibly being TRBD1 (6 bases). Germline values: CDR1 SGDLS, CDR2 YYNGEE. This CDR3 comprises 16 residues. V gave up 3 bases and J gave up 6 bases, with 21 bases separating them. CDR3 coding DNA: TGTGCCAGCAGCGGCAGTTACTTGGGACATCCAAAGACCCAGTACTTC. As protein: CASSGSYLGHPKTQYF.

J is TRBJ1-5 and V is TRBV27; possibly TRBD1 for D (6 bases). The CDR3 is 16 residues long. V shed 2 bases and J shed 6 bases, with 17 bases lying between them. Germline CDR1 is MNHEY and CDR2 is SMNVEV (reference sequence). The chain's CDR3 is CASSLRGGAGIQPQHF. The CDR3 coding sequence is TGTGCCAGCAGTTTACGGGGGGGGGCCGGTATTCAGCCCCAGCATTTT.

The chain carries TRBV7-3 and TRBJ2-2; 9 nucleotides align to TRBD2. CDR1 and CDR2 from the germline V gene are SGHTA and FQGTGA. The J segment lost 4 bases and the V segment lost 2 bases, leaving 8 bases of the junction unmatched. This CDR3 comprises 17 residues. DNA of the CDR3: TGTGCCAGCAGCTTATCCGCTAGCGGGGAGGGCACCGGGGAGCTGTTTTTT. Amino acid sequence: CASSLSASGEGTGELFF.

This chain links TRBV18 with TRBJ2-6, with a weak D call TRBD1 (6 bases). Germline V lookup: CDR1 KGHSH, CDR2 LQKENI. With 2 bases removed from V and 4 bases from J, the gap between germline ends came to 15 bases. The CDR3 extends over 17 amino acids. The CDR3 DNA reads TGTGCCAGCTCACCAGTTGTGGGGGCGGACGGGGCCAACGTCCTGACTTTC. It is translated as CASSPVVGADGANVLTF.

The CDR3 loop is CASSELTSGVLEQYF. The CDR3 region has the DNA TGTGCCAGCAGTGAACTTACTAGCGGGGTACTCGAGCAGTACTTC. The V gene is TRBV6-1, the J gene TRBJ2-7; TRBD2 matches at 10 bases. After removal of 2 bases from V and 6 bases from J, the junction contained 7 bases not matched to a gene. From germline, CDR1 is MNHNS and CDR2 SASEGT. The CDR3 covers 15 residues.

This rearrangement joins TRBV6-5 to TRBJ2-1; TRBD1 matches at 7 bases. In germline, CDR1 is MNHEY, CDR2 SVGAGI. There are 13 residues in the CDR3. The J segment lost 9 bases and the V segment lost 2 bases, leaving 4 bases of the junction unmatched. The CDR3: CASSYLDRVEQFF. The DNA of the CDR3 is TGTGCCAGCAGTTACCTAGACAGGGTTGAGCAGTTCTTC.

CDR3 in amino acids: CASSVRGSGANVLTF. CDR3 DNA: TGTGCCAGCAGCGTCCGGGGGAGTGGGGCCAACGTCCTGACTTTC. The V gene is TRBV9, the J gene TRBJ2-6; D is perhaps TRBD2 (6 bases). Trimming left V 2 bases short and J 3 bases short, with 9 bases between. The CDR3 totals 15 residues. CDR1 and CDR2 (germline): SGDLS, YYNGEE.

V gene TRBV10-3 combines with J gene TRBJ1-2; TRBD1 matches at 9 bases. The CDR3 loop spans 14 amino acids. Germline assignment: CDR1 ENHRY and CDR2 SYGVKD. V shed 4 bases, J shed 6 bases, and the junction held 6 bases outside the gene matches. CDR3 protein: CAISGDGTGNGYTF. Here the CDR3 DNA reads TGTGCCATCAGTGGGGACGGGACAGGGAATGGCTACACCTTC.

The V and J genes are TRBV30 and TRBJ1-6, with D possibly being TRBD1 (6 bases). The germline CDR1 and CDR2 sequences are GTSNPN and SVGIG (reference sequence). Trimming removed 4 bases from V and 7 bases from J, with 14 bases in between. The CDR3 totals 14 residues. CDR3 sequence: CAWNRDNENSPLHF. As DNA, the CDR3 is TGTGCCTGGAATCGGGACAACGAAAATTCACCCCTCCACTTT.

Regarding this clone: It may be a read error: a sequence one base away is much more abundant. CDR3 sequence reads: CASSISGGNTGELFF. In DNA, the CDR3 is TGTGCCAGCAGCATTAGCGGGGGGAACACCGGGGAGCTGTTTTTT. This chain joins TRBV7-2 and TRBJ2-2; 9 bases match TRBD2. The CDR3 extends over 15 amino acids. The junction had 2 bases not matched to a gene; V was cut back by 5 bases and J by 1 base. Germline assignment: CDR1 SGHTA and CDR2 FQGNSA.

The V gene is TRBV11-2, the J gene TRBJ1-1; D not certain. The CDR3 loop spans 12 amino acids. The V gene lost 1 base and the J gene lost 11 bases, with 11 bases spanning the gap. Germline V gene sequence: CDR1 SGHAT, CDR2 FQNNGV. DNA for the CDR3: TGTGCCAGCAGCTTAGCCGAGGGTTGGGCTTTCTTT. Translation: CASSLAEGWAFF.

This clone has only a few counts. CDR3 DNA: TGTGCCAGTGCGAGACAGGGTACAGTCTACGAGCAGTACTTC. Translated, it gives CASARQGTVYEQYF. This rearrangement joins TRBV19 to TRBJ2-7, with 7 bases aligning to TRBD1. The CDR3 length is 14 residues. Trimming took 8 bases from V and 3 from J; bases not matched to a gene: 10. Germline CDR1 and CDR2: LNHDA and SQIVND (reference sequence).

The chain combines TRBV3-1 (or the pseudogene TRBV3-2) with TRBJ2-2; the D is unclear. The germline V gene encodes CDR1 LGHDT and CDR2 YNNKEL (reference sequence). Trimming removed 8 bases at V and 5 bases at J, with 9 bases between. CDR3 length equals 12 residues. CDR3 region: CASGRQTGELFF. CDR3 sequence (DNA): TGTGCCAGCGGCAGGCAAACCGGGGAGCTGTTTTTT.

The chain combines TRBV28 with TRBJ1-5; 7 bases line up with TRBD1. Germline values: CDR1 MDHEN, CDR2 SYDVKM. V shed 4 bases, J shed 0 bases, and the junction held 6 bases outside the gene matches. The CDR3 covers 16 residues. Here the CDR3 DNA reads TGTGCCAGCAGTTGGGGGACAGCTTATAGCAATCAGCCCCAGCATTTT. It codes for CASSWGTAYSNQPQHF.

The chain is built from TRBV5-1 and TRBJ1-5, with 8 bases aligning to TRBD1. V lost 4 bases, J lost 0 bases, and 9 bases stayed unmatched. The CDR3 spans 17 residues. The germline V gene has CDR1 SGHRS and CDR2 YFSETQ. The CDR3 bases are TGCGCCAGCAGCCTGGGGACAGGCAGAAATAGCAATCAGCCCCAGCATTTT. The encoded protein is CASSLGTGRNSNQPQHF. Looking up the rest from reference TRBV5-1 and TRBJ1-5 gives the full variable domain: KAGVTQTPRYLIKTRGQQVTLSCSPISGHRSVSWYQQTPGQGLQFLFEYFSETQRNKGNFPGRFSGRQFSNSRSEMNVSTLELGDSALYLCASSLGTGRNSNQPQHFGDGTRLSIL.

This chain connects TRBV19 to TRBJ2-3, with TRBD1 identical over 8 bases. The CDR3 is made up of 14 amino acids. The germline gives CDR1 LNHDA, CDR2 SQIVND (reference sequence). V lost 3 bases to trimming and J lost 4 bases; unmatched junction nucleotides: 3. The CDR3 sequence: CASSIRQGSDTQYF. The DNA for the CDR3 is TGTGCCAGTAGTATTAGACAGGGGTCAGATACGCAGTATTTT.

This chain joins TRBV18 and TRBJ1-1; D gene unclear. V was cut by 2 bases and J by 0 bases, with 10 bases left in between. The CDR3 contains 15 residues. In germline, CDR1 is KGHSH, CDR2 LQKENI. The CDR3 loop reads CASSPGPFMNTEAFF. The CDR3 DNA is TGTGCCAGCTCACCAGGGCCCTTCATGAACACTGAAGCTTTCTTT.

V usage is TRBV7-6 and J usage is TRBJ1-5; TRBD1 matches at 7 bases. The CDR3 has 14 residues. V was clipped by 5 bases and J by 3 bases; unmatched bases: 4. In germline, CDR1 is SGHVS, CDR2 FNYEAQ. The CDR3 sequence: CASSPRGTNQPQHF. For the CDR3, the DNA is TGTGCCAGCAGCCCCAGGGGGACCAATCAGCCCCAGCATTTT.